This TCR beta chain was obtained from a study of Graves' ophthalmopathy and Graves' hyperthyroidism. TCR beta CDR3 regions were amplified from RNA transcripts. Investigators did first-round RT-PCR with HTBI primers, then second-round multiplex PCR. TCRdb ran MiXCR on the multiplex PCR reads and lists one entry per CDR3 protein. Of 340,000 or so distinct CDR3 sequences in the sample, roughly 15% were seen once. This clonotype was counted at least ten times. Germline values: CDR1 LGHDT, CDR2 YNNKEL (reference sequence). CDR3 length: 15 residues. V lost 4 bases, J lost 4 bases, and 16 bases lay in between. Clinical symptoms, serum thyroxine, TRAb, thyroid ultrasound and orbital computed tomography formed the basis of diagnosis.

This rearrangement joins TRBV3-1 to TRBJ1-2; the D gene is possibly TRBD1 (5 bases). Sequencing input: peripheral blood. The receptor's source is an adult man with Graves' ophthalmopathy. The CDR3 loop reads CASSPLDTTRYGYTF. In DNA form, the CDR3 reads TGTGCCAGCAGCCCCTTGGACACTACCCGCTATGGCTACACCTTC. The full variable domain, completed using reference TRBV3-1 and TRBJ1-2, is DTAVSQTPKYLVTQMGNDKSIKCEQNLGHDTMYWYKQDSKKFLKIMFSYNNKELIINETVPNRFSPKSPDKAHLNLHINSLELGDSAVYFCASSPLDTTRYGYTFGSGTRLTVV.